Below are 14 T cell receptor beta chains sequenced from a single sample in a study of T-cell reconstitution after alpha-beta-depleted transplantation in children. Molecular barcoding with unique molecular identifiers was used for the TCRbeta library. TCRdb ran MiXCR on the PCR reads and lists one entry per CDR3 protein. The sample lists 500,000 or so distinct CDR3 sequences; 32% were seen once. The sequencing here drew on PBMCs from the stem cell graft donor, taken from the stem cell graft. Receptors originate from a human donor who donated a stem cell graft to a child with aplastic anemia.

This sequence joins TRBV7-8 and TRBJ2-5; TRBD2 matches 10 bases. The J segment lost 5 bases and the V segment lost 5 bases, leaving 20 bases of the junction unmatched. CDR1 and CDR2 from the germline V gene are SGHVS and FQNEAQ. The CDR3 totals 19 residues. In DNA form, the CDR3 reads TGTGCCAGCAGCCTGACGCGCTGGGCTAGCGGGAGTATGGATGAGACCCAGTACTTC. Its translation is CASSLTRWASGSMDETQYF.

This clonotype was counted between two and nine times. This chain links TRBV5-1 with TRBJ2-7; 13 nucleotides align to TRBD2. The J segment lost 5 bases and the V segment lost 4 bases, leaving 6 bases of the junction unmatched. The CDR3 length is 15 residues. Germline V gene lookup returns CDR1 SGHRS and CDR2 YFSETQ. CDR3 sequence (DNA): TGCGCCAGCAGCCCGGGACTAGCGGGGTTTGACGAGCAGTACTTC. This sequence encodes CASSPGLAGFDEQYF.

V usage is TRBV20-1 and J usage is TRBJ2-3; D perhaps matches TRBD2 (5 bases). Germline-derived CDR1 and CDR2 are DFQATT and SNEGSKA (reference sequence). Between the trimmed V and J ends, which lost 6 bases and 1 base, there was a span of 14 bases. The CDR3 sequence is 14 residues long. The CDR3 here is CSARPGYGTDTQYF. The CDR3 DNA sequence: TGCAGTGCCAGACCGGGGTATGGCACAGATACGCAGTATTTT.

In its sample, this clonotype was seen a few times. V gene TRBV7-2 combines with J gene TRBJ2-3, with 8 bases lining up with TRBD2. Germline CDR1 is SGHTA and CDR2 is FQGNSA. The CDR3 loop spans 14 amino acids. Unmatched junction bases numbered 5, after V lost 5 bases and J lost 4 bases. CDR3: CASSVSGKADTQYF. CDR3 nucleotide sequence: TGTGCCAGCAGCGTTAGCGGGAAAGCAGATACGCAGTATTTT. The complete variable domain, with remaining parts taken from reference TRBV7-2 and TRBJ2-3, reads GAGVSQSPSNKVTEKGKDVELRCDPISGHTALYWYRQSLGQGLEFLIYFQGNSAPDKSGLPSDRFSAERTGGSVSTLTIQRTQQEDSAVYLCASSVSGKADTQYFGPGTRLTVL.

The chain links TRBV10-3 to TRBJ2-1; 7 bases agree with TRBD2. CDR1 and CDR2 (germline): ENHRY, SYGVKD. The CDR3 loop spans 15 amino acids. V trimming: 4 bases; J trimming: 7 bases; junction bases outside the gene matches: 10. The CDR3 DNA reads as TGTGCCATCAGTGGAGCCGGGACGGGAGGAAATGAGCAGTTCTTC. Translated, it gives CAISGAGTGGNEQFF.

The CDR3 nucleotides read TGTGCCAGCACCCCTAAGCAGGACAGGGGAACTTCGAACACCGGGGAGCTGTTTTTT. The encoded protein is CASTPKQDRGTSNTGELFF. The V gene is TRBV3-1, the J gene TRBJ2-2; 9 nucleotides match TRBD1. This CDR3 is built from 19 residues. V lost 7 bases, J lost 0 bases, and 15 bases stayed unmatched. The germline CDR1 and CDR2 sequences are LGHDT and YNNKEL (reference sequence).

This clonotype was observed a few times. V is TRBV20-1 and J is TRBJ2-1; 7 nucleotides line up with TRBD2. This CDR3 has 13 amino acids. V shed 4 bases and J 8 bases; nucleotides not matched to a gene: 8. Per the germline V gene, CDR1 is DFQATT and CDR2 is SNEGSKA (reference sequence). The chain's CDR3 is CSATGLEVYEQFF. The CDR3 nucleotides read TGCAGTGCTACAGGACTAGAGGTCTATGAGCAGTTCTTC.

This clonotype was counted between two and nine times. This chain links TRBV20-1 with TRBJ2-7, with D unclear. CDR3 length equals 14 residues. The V gene's germline CDR1 is DFQATT and CDR2 SNEGSKA (reference sequence). V dropped 0 bases and J dropped 2 bases, with 11 bases sitting between them. The CDR3 DNA sequence: TGCAGTGCTAGAGATCACGGGTTGACCTACGAGCAGTACTTC. This gives the protein CSARDHGLTYEQYF.

CDR3 nucleotides: TGCAGTGCTAGAGATCACGGACCCGACGGTTACAATGAGCAGTTCTTC. This translates into CSARDHGPDGYNEQFF. The rearrangement joins TRBV20-1 to TRBJ2-1; D not resolved. The V gene lost 0 bases and the J gene lost 4 bases, with 16 bases spanning the gap. CDR1 and CDR2 (germline): DFQATT, SNEGSKA (reference sequence). CDR3 length: 16 amino acids.

The chain has TRBV6-1 and TRBJ1-4, with no clear D. Germline loops: CDR1 MNHNS, CDR2 SASEGT. V was shortened by 5 bases and J by 8 bases, with 18 bases between the two germline ends. The CDR3 covers 15 residues. The CDR3, as DNA: TGTGCCAGCAGTAAACGGCGGGGTAGTTGGGAAAAACTGTTTTTT. It codes for CASSKRRGSWEKLFF.

The table lists this clonotype with a few counts. The chain carries TRBV5-1 and TRBJ2-5; the D gene is possibly TRBD2 (5 bases). Germline loops: CDR1 SGHRS, CDR2 YFSETQ. V was shortened by 5 bases and J by 1 base, with 15 bases between the two germline ends. The CDR3 loop spans 15 amino acids. The CDR3: CASRSREGSQETQYF. The CDR3 region has the DNA TGCGCCAGCAGGTCGCGCGAGGGCAGCCAAGAGACCCAGTACTTC.

In its sample, this clonotype was seen a few times. The chain uses TRBV20-1 and TRBJ2-3, with 10 positions matching TRBD2. CDR3 size: 17 residues. After removal of 3 bases from V and 0 bases from J, the junction contained 9 bases not matched to a gene. CDR1 and CDR2 from the germline V gene are DFQATT and SNEGSKA (reference sequence). The CDR3 bases are TGCAGTGCTAGGAGCGGGAGGGCCCTCCTTAGCACAGATACGCAGTATTTT. It yields the protein CSARSGRALLSTDTQYF.

CDR3 in amino acids: CASRDPPGNTIYF. The CDR3 nucleotides are TGTGCCAGTAGGGATCCCCCTGGAAACACCATATATTTT. The V and J genes are TRBV6-1 and TRBJ1-3; D unresolved. CDR3 length equals 13 residues. Deletions cut 9 bases from V and 2 bases from J, with 11 bases between. CDR1 MNHNS and CDR2 SASEGT come from the germline V gene.

The CDR3 DNA is TGCAGTGCTCCCCGCTGGGGGGATACGCAGTATTTT. It specifies CSAPRWGDTQYF. The chain employs TRBV20-1 and TRBJ2-3; D is possibly TRBD1 or TRBD2 (5 bases each). This CDR3 is 12 amino acids long. Germline V CDR1 and CDR2: DFQATT, SNEGSKA (reference sequence). V lost 5 bases and J 6 bases, leaving 12 bases between the germline ends.